The entry below gives a single T cell receptor (beta chain) sequence along with its context. Its antigen remains unknown. Clones were read by immunoSEQ multiplex PCR, and TCRdb kept only the in-frame ones, dropping some. The sample holds some 120,000 clones, just over 90% seen once. The data were taken from a study of graft-versus-host responses after intestinal transplantation. Looked up from germline, CDR1 is DFQATT and CDR2 is SNEGSKA (reference sequence). V was clipped by 2 bases and J by 8 bases, with 9 bases between them. This CDR3 region has 11 residues. The source material was unstimulated CD4+ T cells sorted from spleen or lymph node cells, sampled before intestinal transplant. The chain recombines TRBV20-1 with TRBJ1-1; maybe TRBD1 (6 bases). The TCR sequence derives from a human donor who received an intestinal transplant. Written as DNA, the CDR3 is TGCAGTGCTAGACCGGGACAAGAAGCTTTCTTT. Translated, it gives CSARPGQEAFF.